This entry concerns a single T cell receptor beta chain. What it binds is unknown. Germline trimming cut 7 bases from V and 4 bases from J; bases unmatched to any gene: 6. CDR3 length: 14 amino acids. Germline V gene data show CDR1 as MNHNS and CDR2 as SASEGT. Unique molecular identifiers were used to barcode this TCRbeta library. TCRdb re-derived calls from the PCR reads in MiXCR, one entry per CDR3 protein. The profile shows fewer than 500,000 distinct CDR3 sequences, approximately 42% of them singletons. The sample originates from a study of T-cell reconstitution after alpha-beta-depleted transplantation in children. Overall study results and limits: There were reportedly several hundred expanded graft clones from which alpha-beta T cells came about two months after transplant. There were some patients whose high TCRbeta diversity at day 60 came from surviving recipient T cells and thymic progenitors. It was newly produced T cells that mostly accounted for T-cell counts and diversity one year after transplant.

This clonotype was obtained from a girl aged 2 to 9 with aplastic anemia, due to receive a stem cell transplant. The chain couples TRBV6-1 to TRBJ1-3, with 8 bases fitting TRBD1. The sample in question was PBMCs, obtained before TCRalphabeta/CD19-depleted stem cell transplant. The CDR3 nucleotides read TGTGCCAGCACCAAGACAGGGGCCGGAAACACCATATATTTT. Protein: CASTKTGAGNTIYF.